A selection of T cell receptor beta chains follows, all from one sample in a study of cytomegalovirus exposure and HLA in healthy donors. Profiling relied on immunoSEQ multiplex PCR, and the TCRdb table lists in-frame clones only, not all of them. Of around 67,000 clones listed, approximately 92% are singletons. The sample taken for sequencing was PBMCs. The receptor source for this set is a woman between 25 and 40 years old in good health and CMV-seropositive. Each CDR3 is given with its conserved first and last residue. D genes are given only for firm matches.

d_call	j_call	v_call	cdr3_nt	cdr3_aa
-	TRBJ2-5	TRBV23-1	TGCGCCAGCAGACTACAGGGGACTGGAGAGACCCAGTACTTC	CASRLQGTGETQYF
TRBD2	TRBJ2-7	TRBV6-1	TGTGCCAGCAGGCTAGCGGGAGCGGTGCAGTACTTC	CASRLAGAVQYF
TRBD1	TRBJ1-2	TRBV6-4	TGTGCCAGCAGTCAGACAGGGACCGCTAACTATGGCTACACCTTC	CASSQTGTANYGYTF
TRBD1	TRBJ2-2	TRBV9	TGTGCCAGCAGCGAACAGGGGGCGGTCGGGGAGCTGTTTTTT	CASSEQGAVGELFF
TRBD2	TRBJ2-1	TRBV6-5	TGTGCCAGCAGTTACGAGGCTAGCGGGTACTACAATGAGCAGTTCTTC	CASSYEASGYYNEQFF
-	TRBJ2-3	TRBV7-3	TGTGCCAACAGCTTCTACACAGATACGCAGTATTTT	CANSFYTDTQYF
TRBD2	TRBJ2-2	TRBV10-3	TGTGCCATCAGTGAGGGACTAGCGGTGACCGGGGAGCTGTTTTTT	CAISEGLAVTGELFF
TRBD2	TRBJ2-1	TRBV18	TGTGCCAGCTCACCACCGCGGCTAGCGGGAGGCAATGAGCAGTTCTTC	CASSPPRLAGGNEQFF
-	TRBJ2-3	TRBV5-4	TGTGCCAGCAGCTTGGGGGGGCTACCAGATACGCAGTATTTT	CASSLGGLPDTQYF
TRBD1	TRBJ1-2	TRBV14	TGTGCCAGCAGCCAGTCTCAGGGGGCCGGGGGCTACACCTTC	CASSQSQGAGGYTF
TRBD1	TRBJ2-1	TRBV7-6	TGTGCCAGCAGCCACAGGGGGGCCTACAATGAGCAGTTCTTC	CASSHRGAYNEQFF